These 31 T cell receptor beta chains came from one sample sequenced in a study of Ad26.COV2.S vaccination and SARS-CoV-2 variants. Treatment noted: 19 received Ad26.COV2.S at low or high dose, single or two shots; about 5 received placebo; per-sample allocation not given. Material that was analyzed had been drawn on day 63 after the first vaccine or placebo injection. Data came from immunoSEQ multiplex PCR; TCRdb stores just in-frame clones and leaves some out. In the table there are roughly 500,000 clones, roughly nine tenths of which are singletons. The source material was peripheral blood, sampled in a trial of Ad26.COV2.S vaccine versus placebo. These receptors all come from a person between 18 and 65 years old who received the Ad26.COV2.S COVID-19 vaccine or a placebo.

The chain couples TRBV4-3 to TRBJ1-5, with D possibly matching TRBD1 (6 bases). This CDR3 is 20 amino acids long. The V gene lost 1 base and the J gene lost 1 base, with 23 bases spanning the gap. Germline CDR1 reads LGHNA; CDR2 reads YSLEER. DNA of the CDR3: TGCGCCAGCAGCCAAGGATTCATTAAGGGCAGGGGCTTCAGCAATCAGCCCCAGCATTTT. It is translated as CASSQGFIKGRGFSNQPQHF.

This clone was counted only a few times. V gene TRBV7-9 combines with J gene TRBJ2-2; 14 nucleotides match TRBD2. This CDR3 comprises 18 residues. Germline V gives CDR1 SEHNR, CDR2 FQNEAQ (reference sequence). V lost 4 bases, J lost 3 bases, and 7 bases stayed unmatched. The CDR3 DNA sequence: TGTGCCAGCAGCTGGGGACTAGCGGGAGAATGGTACACCGGGGAGCTGTTTTTT. Translating gives CASSWGLAGEWYTGELFF.

The chain carries TRBV11-3 and TRBJ2-3; no firm D call. Germline assignment: CDR1 SGHNT and CDR2 YENEEA. The CDR3 totals 17 residues. The V end was cut by 0 bases, the J end by 1 base, with 14 bases between. CDR3 bases: TGTGCCAGCAGCTTAGACCCCACCGGCGGCGGCACAGATACGCAGTATTTT. Protein: CASSLDPTGGGTDTQYF.

CDR3 in DNA: TGTGCCAGCAGTAGAAGCGGGGGAGAGCAGTTCTTC. Its protein product is CASSRSGGEQFF. J is TRBJ2-1 and V is TRBV5-4; TRBD2 matches at 8 bases. With 5 bases clipped from V and 10 bases from J, the junction kept 5 bases outside the gene matches. Germline CDR1 and CDR2: SGHNT and YYREEE (reference sequence). The CDR3 has 12 residues.

V is TRBV5-4 and J is TRBJ2-5; D perhaps matches TRBD1 (5 bases). Germline V gene sequence: CDR1 SGHNT, CDR2 YYREEE (reference sequence). Trimming removed 5 bases from V and 5 bases from J, with 13 bases in between. The CDR3 extends over 13 amino acids. The CDR3 region is CASRSRAEETQYF. The CDR3 DNA sequence: TGTGCCAGCAGATCCAGGGCGGAGGAGACCCAGTACTTC.

The chain links TRBV2 to TRBJ1-4; no definite D call. V lost 4 bases and J 5 bases, leaving 11 bases between the germline ends. Germline CDR1 reads SNHLY; CDR2 reads FYNNEI. This CDR3 comprises 14 residues. The CDR3, as DNA: TGTGCCAGCAGTGCACAAGGACCCAATGAAAAACTGTTTTTT. This encodes CASSAQGPNEKLFF. Complete variable domain (other parts from reference TRBV2 and TRBJ1-4): EPEVTQTPSHQVTQMGQEVILRCVPISNHLYFYWYRQILGQKVEFLVSFYNNEISEKSEIFDDQFSVERPDGSNFTLKIRSTKLEDSAMYFCASSAQGPNEKLFFGSGTQLSVL.

V and J are TRBV11-2 and TRBJ1-3; 7 bases map to TRBD1. Germline V gene lookup returns CDR1 SGHAT and CDR2 FQNNGV. The CDR3 extends over 19 amino acids. V dropped 5 bases and J dropped 4; count of bases not matched to a gene: 20. CDR3: CASSPLRDRKGLGGNTIYF. The CDR3 region has the DNA TGTGCCAGCAGCCCCCTCCGGGACAGAAAGGGCCTCGGAGGAAACACCATATATTTT.

CDR3: CASSSLSMAVYGYTF. The CDR3, as DNA: TGTGCCAGCAGTTCCCTGAGTATGGCGGTCTATGGCTACACCTTC. V usage is TRBV27 and J usage is TRBJ1-2, with D hard to call. The CDR3 has 15 amino acids. Between the trimmed V and J ends, which lost 4 bases and 4 bases, there was a span of 16 bases. Germline-derived CDR1 and CDR2 are MNHEY and SMNVEV (reference sequence).

The chain has TRBV28 and TRBJ2-2, with 10 bases matching TRBD2. In germline, CDR1 is MDHEN, CDR2 SYDVKM. CDR3 length: 14 residues. The junction had 4 bases not matched to a gene; V was cut back by 6 bases and J by 6 bases. The CDR3 sequence: CASSPSGGSGELFF. The CDR3 DNA reads TGTGCCAGCAGCCCTAGCGGGGGTTCCGGGGAGCTGTTTTTT.

V and J are TRBV2 and TRBJ2-2, with a weak D call TRBD2 (6 bases). Germline CDR1 is SNHLY and CDR2 is FYNNEI. The CDR3 covers 14 residues. The V and J ends lost 8 bases and 6 bases respectively, with 16 bases between them. The CDR3 loop is CASGGTAVSGELFF. CDR3 in DNA: TGTGCCAGCGGCGGGACGGCGGTCTCCGGGGAGCTGTTTTTT. Variable domain in full (rest from reference TRBV2 and TRBJ2-2): EPEVTQTPSHQVTQMGQEVILRCVPISNHLYFYWYRQILGQKVEFLVSFYNNEISEKSEIFDDQFSVERPDGSNFTLKIRSTKLEDSAMYFCASGGTAVSGELFFGEGSRLTVL.

The rearrangement uses TRBV6-5 and TRBJ1-1, with D hard to call. Germline V CDR1 and CDR2: MNHEY, SVGAGI. The CDR3 is 11 amino acids. Trimming removed 11 bases at V and 0 bases at J, with 7 bases between. The CDR3 region is CALRVNTEAFF. CDR3 nucleotides: TGTGCCCTGCGAGTGAACACTGAAGCTTTCTTT.

V is TRBV7-2 and J is TRBJ1-6, with D uncertain. Germline values: CDR1 SGHTA, CDR2 FQGNSA. The CDR3 contains 14 residues. Trimming cost V 3 bases and J 8 bases, with 11 bases left between them. The CDR3 DNA is TGTGCCAGCAGCTTGGAGGGAGTTTATTCACCCCTCCACTTT. It encodes CASSLEGVYSPLHF. Looking up the rest from reference TRBV7-2 and TRBJ1-6 gives the full variable domain: GAGVSQSPSNKVTEKGKDVELRCDPISGHTALYWYRQSLGQGLEFLIYFQGNSAPDKSGLPSDRFSAERTGGSVSTLTIQRTQQEDSAVYLCASSLEGVYSPLHFGNGTRLTVT.

J is TRBJ2-3 and V is TRBV9; 8 bases align to TRBD2. Trimming at V came to 0 bases and at J to 6 bases, leaving 9 bases not matched to a gene. Germline CDR1 and CDR2: SGDLS and YYNGEE. The CDR3 spans 16 residues. The CDR3 sequence is CASSVGRSGRRDTQYF. The CDR3 nucleotides read TGTGCCAGCAGCGTAGGTCGGAGCGGGAGAAGGGATACGCAGTATTTT.

In its sample, this clone was seen a few times. The chain joins TRBV27 to TRBJ1-2, with 9 bases aligning to TRBD1. CDR3 length equals 16 residues. V trimming: 5 bases; J trimming: 4 bases; junction bases outside the gene matches: 11. Per the germline V gene, CDR1 is MNHEY and CDR2 is SMNVEV (reference sequence). As DNA, the CDR3 is TGTGCCAGCAGTGCCCAACCGGGACAGGGTCTCTATGGCTACACCTTC. It translates to CASSAQPGQGLYGYTF.

The V and J genes are TRBV5-4 and TRBJ1-1; D gene uncertain. Germline CDR1 and CDR2: SGHNT and YYREEE (reference sequence). V lost 6 bases and J 7 bases, leaving 19 bases between the germline ends. This CDR3 contains 14 residues. As DNA, the CDR3 is TGTGCCAGCACCCACGGTAGGGCAGAAGGTGAAGCTTTCTTT. It encodes CASTHGRAEGEAFF.

This clone was recorded once. The chain joins TRBV4-1 to TRBJ1-2; 9 positions match TRBD1. The CDR3 is made up of 17 amino acids. J lost 3 bases, V lost 2 bases, and 10 bases had no gene match. The V gene's germline CDR1 is MGHRA and CDR2 YSYEKL. The CDR3 sequence is CASSQRTGGAGDYGYTF. The DNA of the CDR3 is TGCGCCAGCAGCCAACGTACAGGGGGCGCGGGGGACTATGGCTACACCTTC.

V gene TRBV6-4 combines with J gene TRBJ2-1; 12 nucleotides match TRBD2. Germline CDR1 MRHNA, CDR2 SNTAGT. The junction had 5 bases not matched to a gene; V was cut back by 4 bases and J by 10 bases. This CDR3 comprises 14 residues. The CDR3 region has the DNA TGTGCCAGCAGTGGACTAGCGGGAGCGGTCGAGCAGTTCTTC. This codes for CASSGLAGAVEQFF.

The J gene is TRBJ2-1, the V gene TRBV7-8, with 9 bases lining up with TRBD2. V lost 3 bases and J lost 1; bases outside the gene matches: 4. The CDR3 consists of 16 residues. Germline V gene lookup returns CDR1 SGHVS and CDR2 FQNEAQ. CDR3 in amino acids: CASSFSGGLSYNEQFF. The CDR3 DNA sequence: TGTGCCAGCAGCTTTAGCGGGGGACTTTCCTACAATGAGCAGTTCTTC.

V usage is TRBV15 and J usage is TRBJ1-1, with D uncertain. The germline gives CDR1 LNHNV, CDR2 YYDKDF (reference sequence). The CDR3 runs to 15 residues. V was pared by 0 bases and J by 2 bases, with 10 bases between. CDR3 protein: CATSRDVRRNTEAFF. The CDR3 DNA sequence: TGTGCCACCAGCAGAGACGTTCGGCGCAACACTGAAGCTTTCTTT.

The chain has TRBV5-6 and TRBJ1-4, with D perhaps TRBD1 (6 bases). Germline V gives CDR1 SGHDT, CDR2 YYEEEE. Trimming removed 1 base from V and 5 bases from J, with 15 bases in between. This CDR3 spans 16 amino acids. For the CDR3, the DNA is TGTGCCAGCAGCTTGAAAGGGGCGAGGGGGAATGAAAAACTGTTTTTT. Translated, it gives CASSLKGARGNEKLFF.

The chain combines TRBV3-1 (or the pseudogene TRBV3-2) with TRBJ2-3; the D is unclear. Trimming removed 1 base from V and 8 bases from J, with 13 bases in between. The V gene's germline CDR1 is LGHDT and CDR2 YNNKEL (reference sequence). This CDR3 is built from 14 residues. Here the CDR3 reads CASSQAPERPTQYF. CDR3 DNA sequence: TGTGCCAGCAGCCAAGCGCCCGAGAGGCCTACGCAGTATTTT.

The chain recombines TRBV5-6 with TRBJ1-6; D remains ambiguous. Germline V gene sequence: CDR1 SGHDT, CDR2 YYEEEE. V was trimmed by 2 bases and J by 9 bases, leaving 12 bases between them. The CDR3 extends over 14 amino acids. Written as DNA, the CDR3 is TGTGCCAGCAGCTTACGGGGTTTGGGTTCACCCCTCCACTTT. Amino acid sequence: CASSLRGLGSPLHF.

The rearrangement joins TRBV6-2 or TRBV6-3 to TRBJ1-5; D possibly corresponds to TRBD1 (5 bases). The CDR3 has 15 residues. From germline, CDR1 is MNHEY and CDR2 SVGEGT. V shed 6 bases and J shed 3 bases, with 15 bases lying between them. The CDR3 DNA sequence: TGTGCCAGCAGCACCTTAAGAGGGGTCAATCAGCCCCAGCATTTT. It encodes CASSTLRGVNQPQHF.

DNA for the CDR3: TGTGCCAGCAGTTACTCGATGGAGACGGGACTAAACACCGGGGAGCTGTTTTTT. Encoded protein: CASSYSMETGLNTGELFF. The chain joins TRBV6-2 or TRBV6-3 to TRBJ2-2; TRBD2 aligns across 7 bases. The trim removed 0 bases at V and 2 bases at J, leaving 9 bases unmatched. The CDR3 runs 18 residues. Germline V CDR1 and CDR2: MNHEY, SVGEGT.

V is TRBV27 and J is TRBJ2-1, with no clear D. The CDR3 is 11 residues long. The germline gives CDR1 MNHEY, CDR2 SMNVEV (reference sequence). Deletions cut 5 bases from V and 6 bases from J, with 5 bases between. The CDR3 nucleotides are TGTGCCAGCAGTAGGTTCAATGAGCAGTTCTTC. Its protein is CASSRFNEQFF.

The table lists this clone with a few counts. This sequence joins TRBV2 and TRBJ1-2, with TRBD1 matching 8 bases. The length of the CDR3 is 14 residues. V gave up 6 bases and J gave up 7 bases; unmatched junction bases: 10. Germline CDR1 and CDR2: SNHLY and FYNNEI. DNA of the CDR3: TGTGCCAGCAGCCGCGGACAGGGAGTTCGTGGCTACACCTTC. Residues: CASSRGQGVRGYTF.

J is TRBJ2-1 and V is TRBV19; 14 positions match TRBD2. Germline V gives CDR1 LNHDA, CDR2 SQIVND (reference sequence). Trimming took 7 bases from V and 5 from J; bases not matched to a gene: 10. CDR3 length: 17 residues. For the CDR3, the DNA is TGTGCCAGTACGGGACTAGCGGGAGCAAGGGGTAACAATGAGCAGTTCTTC. The encoded protein is CASTGLAGARGNNEQFF.

The rearrangement joins TRBV11-3 to TRBJ2-1; the D gene is possibly TRBD2 (6 bases). V was shortened by 6 bases and J by 2 bases, with 11 bases between the two germline ends. The CDR3 loop spans 14 amino acids. The germline CDR1 and CDR2 sequences are SGHNT and YENEEA. In DNA, the CDR3 is TGTGCCAGCAGTGGTGGGAGGACCTACAATGAGCAGTTCTTC. Amino acids: CASSGGRTYNEQFF. Variable domain in full (rest from reference TRBV11-3 and TRBJ2-1): EAGVVQSPRYKIIEKKQPVAFWCNPISGHNTLYWYLQNLGQGPELLIRYENEEAVDDSQLPKDRFSAERLKGVDSTLKIQPAELGDSAVYLCASSGGRTYNEQFFGPGTRLTVL.

The rearrangement uses TRBV5-5 and TRBJ2-1; D gene uncertain. The CDR3 totals 13 residues. V was trimmed by 4 bases and J by 4 bases, leaving 9 bases between them. CDR1 is SGHKS, CDR2 YYEKEE, per germline (reference sequence). CDR3 sequence reads: CASSPRAYNEQFF. The CDR3 bases are TGTGCCAGCAGCCCCCGAGCGTACAATGAGCAGTTCTTC.

This clone was counted once. The chain is built from TRBV19 and TRBJ2-1, with D possibly being TRBD1 (6 bases). The CDR3 covers 13 residues. Per the germline V gene, CDR1 is LNHDA and CDR2 is SQIVND (reference sequence). The V gene lost 2 bases and the J gene lost 8 bases, with 10 bases spanning the gap. CDR3 sequence: CASSIRTVDEQFF. In DNA form, the CDR3 reads TGTGCCAGTAGTATACGGACAGTCGATGAGCAGTTCTTC.

This sequence joins TRBV7-2 and TRBJ2-3; 9 bases match TRBD2. After removal of 4 bases from V and 9 bases from J, the junction contained 5 bases not matched to a gene. There are 13 residues in the CDR3. CDR1 is SGHTA, CDR2 FQGNSA, per germline. In nucleotides, the CDR3 is TGTGCCAGCAGCTCGGAGCGGGGGGACACGCAGTATTTT. Its translation is CASSSERGDTQYF. The variable domain in full, completed from reference TRBV7-2 and TRBJ2-3, reads GAGVSQSPSNKVTEKGKDVELRCDPISGHTALYWYRQSLGQGLEFLIYFQGNSAPDKSGLPSDRFSAERTGGSVSTLTIQRTQQEDSAVYLCASSSERGDTQYFGPGTRLTVL.